The clone carrying this T cell receptor beta chain was seen a handful of times. The antigen is not known. It was with a sample-barcoded 5' primer and a J-beta primer mix that a second PCR of about 6 to 12 cycles was run. Each sample yielded at least 3 million CDR3-containing paired-end reads. TCRdb redid the calling of the 5' RACE reads with MiXCR, one entry per CDR3 protein. The repertoire holds 1.5 million to 2 million distinct CDR3 sequences, with 30% to 35% as singletons. The data were obtained in a study of blood T cells in healthy people across ages. Whole-study results and caveats: Diversity was estimated from one million T cells, and these estimates were considered underestimates. Both higher diversity and more naive CD4+ cells marked long-lived donors when set against aged donors. The lack of PBMC sorting stopped any conclusive naive versus antigen-experienced comparison.

This CDR3 comprises 12 residues. CDR1 MNHEY and CDR2 SMNVEV come from the germline V gene (reference sequence). The germline V and J ends were trimmed by 7 bases and 3 bases, with 10 bases remaining between them. V usage is TRBV27 and J usage is TRBJ2-7, with no clear D. The sequence came from a woman aged 25 to 39 in good health. The sequenced sample was blood. This CDR3 is CASNAPRYEQYF. CDR3 in DNA: TGTGCCAGCAACGCGCCACGCTACGAGCAGTACTTC.